Sequencing of this T cell receptor beta chain was carried out in a study of blood T cell repertoires in COVID-19. The CDR3 extends over 14 amino acids. Trimming cost V 5 bases and J 5 bases; bases outside gene matches: 5. Germline loops: CDR1 SNHLY, CDR2 FYNNEI. Original processing methods: Estimation of nucleated cell counts relied on the amplification of reference gene primers. The protocol was immunoSEQ multiplex PCR, while the TCRdb copy is restricted to in-frame clones and leaves out a portion. For V, J and clone size, that table is used; D and trimming come from the DNA. This sample carries approximately 63,000 clones, about 70% of them seen once, and the ten largest clones take approximately 55%.

The sample consisted of peripheral blood. The sequence was collected from a woman older than 75 with acute or convalescent COVID-19. The chain couples TRBV2 to TRBJ1-5, with 8 positions matching TRBD1. Here the CDR3 DNA reads TGTGCCAGCAGTCCAGGGGGCCCGGATCAGCCCCAGCATTTT. It specifies CASSPGGPDQPQHF.